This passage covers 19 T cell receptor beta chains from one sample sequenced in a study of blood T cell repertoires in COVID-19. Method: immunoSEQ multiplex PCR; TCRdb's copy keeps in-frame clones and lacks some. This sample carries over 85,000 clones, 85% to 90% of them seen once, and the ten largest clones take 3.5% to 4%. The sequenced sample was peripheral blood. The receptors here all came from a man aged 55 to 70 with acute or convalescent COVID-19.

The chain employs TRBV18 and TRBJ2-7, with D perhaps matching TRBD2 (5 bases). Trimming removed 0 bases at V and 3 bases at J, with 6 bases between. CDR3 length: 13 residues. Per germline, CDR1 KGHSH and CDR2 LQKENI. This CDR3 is CASSPPGSYEQYF. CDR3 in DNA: TGTGCCAGCTCACCACCGGGGAGCTACGAGCAGTACTTC.

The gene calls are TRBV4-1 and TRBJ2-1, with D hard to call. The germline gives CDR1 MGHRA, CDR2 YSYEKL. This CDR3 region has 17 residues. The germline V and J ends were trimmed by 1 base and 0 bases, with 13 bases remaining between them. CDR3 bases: TGCGCCAGCAGCCAAGTCCCCCCACCGAGCTCCTACAATGAGCAGTTCTTC. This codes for CASSQVPPPSSYNEQFF.

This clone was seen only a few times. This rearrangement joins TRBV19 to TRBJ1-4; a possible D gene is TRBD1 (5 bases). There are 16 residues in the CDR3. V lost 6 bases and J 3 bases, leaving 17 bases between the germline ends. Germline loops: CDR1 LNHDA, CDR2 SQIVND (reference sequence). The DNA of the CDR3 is TGTGCCAGTAGCCCCTCCCCACGGGGGGCTAATGAAAAACTGTTTTTT. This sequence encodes CASSPSPRGANEKLFF. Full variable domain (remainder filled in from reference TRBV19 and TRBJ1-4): DGGITQSPKYLFRKEGQNVTLSCEQNLNHDAMYWYRQDPGQGLRLIYYSQIVNDFQKGDIAEGYSVSREKKESFPLTVTSAQKNPTAFYLCASSPSPRGANEKLFFGSGTQLSVL.

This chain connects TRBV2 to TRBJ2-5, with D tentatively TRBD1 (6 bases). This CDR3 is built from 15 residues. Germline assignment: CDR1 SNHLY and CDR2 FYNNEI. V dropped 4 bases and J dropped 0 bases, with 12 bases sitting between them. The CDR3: CASSGGTRYQETQYF. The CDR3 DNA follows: TGTGCCAGCAGTGGAGGGACACGGTACCAAGAGACCCAGTACTTC.

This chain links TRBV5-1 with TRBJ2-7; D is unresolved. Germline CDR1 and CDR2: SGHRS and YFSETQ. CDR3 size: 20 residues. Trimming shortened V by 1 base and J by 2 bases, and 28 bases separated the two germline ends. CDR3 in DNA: TGCGCCAGCAGCTTGTGGGTATTTGAAAGAGATACAGAAAATGCCTACGAGCAGTACTTC. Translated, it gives CASSLWVFERDTENAYEQYF.

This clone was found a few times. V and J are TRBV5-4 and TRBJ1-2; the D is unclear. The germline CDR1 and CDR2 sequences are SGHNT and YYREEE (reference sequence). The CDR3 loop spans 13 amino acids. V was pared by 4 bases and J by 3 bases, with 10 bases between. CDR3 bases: TGTGCCAGCAGCCGTGACATCGACTATGGCTACACCTTC. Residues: CASSRDIDYGYTF.

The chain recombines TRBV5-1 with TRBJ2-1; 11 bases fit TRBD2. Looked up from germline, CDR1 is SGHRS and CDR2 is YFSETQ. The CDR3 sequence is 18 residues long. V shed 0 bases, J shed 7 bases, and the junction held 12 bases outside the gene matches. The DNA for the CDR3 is TGCGCCAGCAGCTTGGTAATCATCACTAGCGGGAGATTGAATGAGCAGTTCTTC. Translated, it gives CASSLVIITSGRLNEQFF.

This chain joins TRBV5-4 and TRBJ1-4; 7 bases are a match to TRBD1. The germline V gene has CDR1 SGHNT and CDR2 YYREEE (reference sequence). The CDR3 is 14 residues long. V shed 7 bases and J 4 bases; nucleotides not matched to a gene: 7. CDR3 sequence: CASGSGQVNEKLFF. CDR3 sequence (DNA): TGTGCCAGCGGGAGCGGACAGGTTAATGAAAAACTGTTTTTT.

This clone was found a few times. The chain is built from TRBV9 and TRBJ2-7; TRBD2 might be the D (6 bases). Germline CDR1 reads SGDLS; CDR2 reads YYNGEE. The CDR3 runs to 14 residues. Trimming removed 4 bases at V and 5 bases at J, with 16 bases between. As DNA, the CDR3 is TGTGCCAGCAGCACCGTGGGGGGTTTCAACGAGCAGTACTTC. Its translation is CASSTVGGFNEQYF. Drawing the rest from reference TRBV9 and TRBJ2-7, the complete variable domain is DSGVTQTPKHLITATGQRVTLRCSPRSGDLSVYWYQQSLDQGLQFLIQYYNGEERAKGNILERFSAQQFPDLHSELNLSSLELGDSALYFCASSTVGGFNEQYFGPGTRLTVT.

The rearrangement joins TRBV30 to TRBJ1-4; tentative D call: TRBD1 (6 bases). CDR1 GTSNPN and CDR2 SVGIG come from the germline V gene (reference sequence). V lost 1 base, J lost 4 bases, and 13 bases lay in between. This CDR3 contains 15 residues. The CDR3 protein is CAWSEGGEGNEKLFF. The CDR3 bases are TGTGCCTGGAGTGAGGGGGGGGAGGGTAATGAAAAACTGTTTTTT.

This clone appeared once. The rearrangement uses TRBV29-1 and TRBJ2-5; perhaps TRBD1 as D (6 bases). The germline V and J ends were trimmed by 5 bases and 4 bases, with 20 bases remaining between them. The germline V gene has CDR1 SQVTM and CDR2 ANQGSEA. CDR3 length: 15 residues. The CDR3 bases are TGCAGCGTTCTAAGTTCGGGGACACGGACAGAGACCCAGTACTTC. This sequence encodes CSVLSSGTRTETQYF.

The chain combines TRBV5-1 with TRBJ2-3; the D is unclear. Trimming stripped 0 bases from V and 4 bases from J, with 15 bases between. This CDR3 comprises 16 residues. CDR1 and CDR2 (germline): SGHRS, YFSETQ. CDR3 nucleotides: TGCGCCAGCAGCTTGGCCTTAGGTATAGGAGCAGATACGCAGTATTTT. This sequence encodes CASSLALGIGADTQYF.

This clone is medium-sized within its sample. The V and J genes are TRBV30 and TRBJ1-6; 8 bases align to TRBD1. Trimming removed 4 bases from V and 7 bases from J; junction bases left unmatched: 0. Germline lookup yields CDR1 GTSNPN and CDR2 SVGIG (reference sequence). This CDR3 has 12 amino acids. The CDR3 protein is CAWTGGNSPLHF. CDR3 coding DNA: TGTGCCTGGACAGGGGGCAATTCACCCCTCCACTTT.

The CDR3 is CASSDGSNYNTEAFF. CDR3 nucleotide sequence: TGTGCCAGCAGTGACGGGTCAAACTATAACACTGAAGCTTTCTTT. The chain links TRBV6-1 to TRBJ1-1, with D uncertain. The CDR3 has 15 amino acids. Per germline, CDR1 MNHNS and CDR2 SASEGT. V lost 3 bases and J 2 bases, leaving 13 bases between the germline ends.

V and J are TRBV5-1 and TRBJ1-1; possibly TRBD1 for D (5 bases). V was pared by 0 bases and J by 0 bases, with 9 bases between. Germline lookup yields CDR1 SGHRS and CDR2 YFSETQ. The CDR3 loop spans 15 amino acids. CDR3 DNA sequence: TGCGCCAGCAGCTTGGGAGTGACAGTGAACACTGAAGCTTTCTTT. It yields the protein CASSLGVTVNTEAFF.

This CDR3 reads CASSPLPGRGDTEAFF. The CDR3 nucleotides are TGTGCCAGCTCACCATTGCCGGGGCGCGGGGACACTGAAGCTTTCTTT. The chain couples TRBV18 to TRBJ1-1; the D gene is possibly TRBD1 (5 bases). The V end was cut by 2 bases, the J end by 3 bases, with 16 bases between. The CDR3 contains 16 residues. The V gene's germline CDR1 is KGHSH and CDR2 LQKENI.

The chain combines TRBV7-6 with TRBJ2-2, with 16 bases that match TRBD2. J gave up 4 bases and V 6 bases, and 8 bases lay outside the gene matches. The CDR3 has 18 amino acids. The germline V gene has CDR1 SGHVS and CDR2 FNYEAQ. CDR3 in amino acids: CASSPGLAGGPATGELFF. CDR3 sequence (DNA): TGTGCCAGCAGTCCGGGACTAGCGGGGGGGCCGGCCACCGGGGAGCTGTTTTTT.

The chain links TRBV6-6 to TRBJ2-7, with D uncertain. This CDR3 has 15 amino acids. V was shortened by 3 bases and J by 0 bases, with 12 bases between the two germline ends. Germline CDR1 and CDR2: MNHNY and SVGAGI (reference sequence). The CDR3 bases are TGTGCCAGCAGTTATAACAGCAAGAGCTCCTACGAGCAGTACTTC. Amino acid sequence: CASSYNSKSSYEQYF.

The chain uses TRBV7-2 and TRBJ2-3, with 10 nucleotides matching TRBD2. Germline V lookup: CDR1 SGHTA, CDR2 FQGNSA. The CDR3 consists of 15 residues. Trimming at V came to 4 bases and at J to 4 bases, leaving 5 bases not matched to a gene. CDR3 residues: CASSSRLAGADTQYF. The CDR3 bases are TGTGCCAGCAGCTCTCGTCTAGCGGGGGCAGATACGCAGTATTTT.